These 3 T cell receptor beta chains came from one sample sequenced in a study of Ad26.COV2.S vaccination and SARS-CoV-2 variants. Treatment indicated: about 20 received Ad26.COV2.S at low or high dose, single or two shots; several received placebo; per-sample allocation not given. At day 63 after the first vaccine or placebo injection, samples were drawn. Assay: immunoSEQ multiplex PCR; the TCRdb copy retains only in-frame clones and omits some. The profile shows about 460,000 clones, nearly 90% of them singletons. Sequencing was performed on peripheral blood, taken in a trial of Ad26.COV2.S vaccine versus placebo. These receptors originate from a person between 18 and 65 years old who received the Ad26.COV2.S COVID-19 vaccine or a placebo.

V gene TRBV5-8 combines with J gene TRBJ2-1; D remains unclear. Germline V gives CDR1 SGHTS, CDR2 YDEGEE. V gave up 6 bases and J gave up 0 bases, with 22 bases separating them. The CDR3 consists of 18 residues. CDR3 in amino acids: CASTIEKTHGTSYNEQFF. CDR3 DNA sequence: TGTGCCAGCACCATCGAAAAGACGCACGGCACCTCCTACAATGAGCAGTTCTTC.

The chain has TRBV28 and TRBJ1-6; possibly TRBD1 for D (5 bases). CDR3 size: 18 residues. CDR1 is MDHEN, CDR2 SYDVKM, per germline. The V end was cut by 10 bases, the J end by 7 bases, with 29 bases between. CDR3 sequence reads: CATKAGPKAGGGNSPLHF. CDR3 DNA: TGTGCCACCAAAGCCGGGCCCAAGGCTGGTGGGGGAAATTCACCCCTCCACTTT.

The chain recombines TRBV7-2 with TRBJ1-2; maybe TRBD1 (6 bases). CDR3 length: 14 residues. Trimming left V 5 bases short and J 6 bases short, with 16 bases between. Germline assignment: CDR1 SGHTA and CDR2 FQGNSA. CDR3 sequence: CASSLYRDTNGYTF. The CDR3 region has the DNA TGTGCCAGCAGCCTTTACCGGGACACCAATGGCTACACCTTC.